The 3 T cell receptor beta chains given below trace back to one sample, sequenced in a study of cytomegalovirus exposure and HLA in healthy donors. Primers for the PCR totalled 60 Vbeta and 13 Jbeta. Sequencing used immunoSEQ multiplex PCR; TCRdb keeps in-frame clones, though not all of them. Found here are some 190,000 clones, more than 65% of them singletons; the top ten hold 2% to 3%. What was sequenced was PBMCs. These receptors originate from a woman aged 25 to 39 in good health and CMV-seropositive.

The J gene is TRBJ1-2, the V gene TRBV28, with TRBD1 matching 7 bases. V lost 1 base and J lost 6; bases outside the gene matches: 5. CDR1 and CDR2 (germline): MDHEN, SYDVKM. The CDR3 has 14 amino acids. In DNA, the CDR3 is TGTGCCAGCAGTTTATTGACGACAGGGAATGGCTACACCTTC. Protein sequence: CASSLLTTGNGYTF.

This sequence joins TRBV28 and TRBJ1-3; no definite D call. The ends were cut back, 3 bases at V and 4 bases at J, with 13 bases in the middle. The CDR3 sequence is 15 residues long. CDR1 is MDHEN, CDR2 SYDVKM, per germline. The chain's CDR3 is CASSFPSTEGNTIYF. CDR3 bases: TGTGCCAGCAGTTTCCCCTCAACAGAAGGAAACACCATATATTTT.

V and J are TRBV7-3 and TRBJ1-3; 7 bases line up with TRBD1. J lost 7 bases, V lost 4 bases, and 7 bases had no gene match. The germline V gene encodes CDR1 SGHTA and CDR2 FQGTGA. This CDR3 contains 14 residues. CDR3 sequence: CASSSGTAGNTIYF. The CDR3 DNA sequence: TGTGCCAGCAGCTCGGGGACAGCCGGGAACACCATATATTTT.